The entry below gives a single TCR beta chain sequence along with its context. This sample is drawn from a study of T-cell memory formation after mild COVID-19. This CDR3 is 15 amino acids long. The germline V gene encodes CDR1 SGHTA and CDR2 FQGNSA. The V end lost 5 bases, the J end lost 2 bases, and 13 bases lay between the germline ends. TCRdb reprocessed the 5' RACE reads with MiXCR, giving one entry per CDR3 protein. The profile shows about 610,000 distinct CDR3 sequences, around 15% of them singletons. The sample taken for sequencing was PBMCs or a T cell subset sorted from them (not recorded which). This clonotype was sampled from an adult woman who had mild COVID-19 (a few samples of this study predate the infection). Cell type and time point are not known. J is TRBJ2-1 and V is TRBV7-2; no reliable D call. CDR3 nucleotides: TGTGCCAGCAGCCTTAGTTCAGTTGCCTACAATGAGCAGTTCTTC. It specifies CASSLSSVAYNEQFF.